Shown below are 21 T cell receptor beta chains from a single sample sequenced in a study of Graves' ophthalmopathy and Graves' hyperthyroidism. Scientists amplified the TCR beta CDR3 regions from RNA transcripts. Investigators did first-round RT-PCR with HTBI primers, then second-round multiplex PCR. TCRdb reanalysed the multiplex PCR reads using MiXCR and keeps one entry per CDR3 protein. The sample lists about 370,000 distinct CDR3 sequences, approximately 18% occurring once. Input material: peripheral blood. These receptors were obtained from an adult woman with stable Graves' hyperthyroidism.

This clonotype was detected only a few times. The rearrangement links TRBV4-2 to TRBJ2-7; 8 positions match TRBD2. The V and J ends lost 0 bases and 4 bases, in that order; junction bases with no gene match: 8. From germline, CDR1 is LGHNA and CDR2 YNFKEQ. This CDR3 has 16 residues. In DNA form, the CDR3 reads TGTGCCAGCAGCCAAGATCAAACTAGCGGAGATTACGAGCAGTACTTC. Amino acid sequence: CASSQDQTSGDYEQYF.

This clonotype was counted many times. This rearrangement joins TRBV7-6 to TRBJ2-2, with 8 bases matching TRBD1. The CDR3 sequence is 16 residues long. V lost 5 bases and J lost 1; bases outside the gene matches: 6. CDR1 and CDR2 (germline): SGHVS, FNYEAQ. The CDR3 DNA reads as TGTGCCAGCAGCGGTCGACAGGGGAAGAACACCGGGGAGCTGTTTTTT. Translating it yields CASSGRQGKNTGELFF.

This clonotype was seen repeatedly, ten times or more. The chain has TRBV5-1 and TRBJ1-5, with D maybe TRBD1 (6 bases). The CDR3 extends over 15 amino acids. The germline gives CDR1 SGHRS, CDR2 YFSETQ. Trimming took off 0 bases at V and 6 bases at J, with 13 bases between the two ends. CDR3 sequence reads: CASSLEGGGTQPQHF. The DNA of the CDR3 is TGCGCCAGCAGCTTGGAAGGGGGAGGTACTCAGCCCCAGCATTTT.

The chain is built from TRBV15 and TRBJ1-1; TRBD1 aligns across 7 bases. The CDR3 sequence is 15 residues long. Trimming took 6 bases from V and 1 from J; bases not matched to a gene: 8. Looked up from germline, CDR1 is LNHNV and CDR2 is YYDKDF (reference sequence). CDR3 DNA: TGTGCCACCAGGGGAGGGGGCAGGGCGAACACTGAAGCTTTCTTT. Its translation: CATRGGGRANTEAFF.

About this clonotype: This may arise from a read error, as a much more abundant clone is one base away. The chain joins TRBV5-1 to TRBJ2-7, with unresolved D. CDR1 and CDR2 (germline): SGHRS, YFSETQ. This CDR3 contains 13 residues. V was shortened by 5 bases and J by 0 bases, with 9 bases between the two germline ends. This CDR3 reads CASRNDNSYEQYV. The CDR3 nucleotides read TGCGCCAGCAGAAATGACAACTCCTACGAGCAGTACGTC.

This clonotype occurred many times. The rearrangement joins TRBV28 to TRBJ2-5; tentatively, D is TRBD2 (7 bases). Trimming stripped 2 bases from V and 0 bases from J, with 13 bases between. CDR1 and CDR2 (germline): MDHEN, SYDVKM. The CDR3 contains 16 residues. CDR3 region: CASSLRGAFYQETQYF. The DNA for the CDR3 is TGTGCCAGCAGTTTACGGGGGGCCTTTTACCAAGAGACCCAGTACTTC.

Points on this clonotype: This likely comes from a read error, as the CDR3 has no conserved phenylalanine or tryptophan at its end. V usage is TRBV20-1 and J usage is TRBJ1-1, with 7 bases that match TRBD1. Germline CDR1 reads DFQATT; CDR2 reads SNEGSKA (reference sequence). The CDR3 loop spans 14 amino acids. J was trimmed by 1 base and V by 5 bases; bases with no gene match: 7. CDR3 in DNA: TGCAGTGCTCAAGCACGGGACAGGAACACTGAAGCTTTCGTT. Its translation: CSAQARDRNTEAFV.

Many counts were recorded for this clonotype. The V and J genes are TRBV14 and TRBJ2-7; 7 bases agree with TRBD2. This CDR3 has 16 amino acids. Germline CDR1 reads SGHDN; CDR2 reads FVKESK. V gave up 1 base and J gave up 0 bases; unmatched junction bases: 6. CDR3 sequence: CASSQATRGSSYEQYF. Here the CDR3 DNA reads TGTGCCAGCAGCCAAGCAACCCGCGGGAGCTCCTACGAGCAGTACTTC.

This chain connects TRBV19 to TRBJ2-4, with 9 bases fitting TRBD2. Germline values: CDR1 LNHDA, CDR2 SQIVND (reference sequence). This CDR3 has 16 residues. J was trimmed by 6 bases and V by 7 bases; bases with no gene match: 13. The CDR3 region is CASTRRAGGPGNIQYF. The CDR3 nucleotides are TGTGCCAGTACTCGGCGGGCGGGAGGGCCGGGAAACATTCAGTACTTC.

This clonotype was counted many times. The chain is built from TRBV6-2 or TRBV6-3 and TRBJ1-2; D is unresolved. The CDR3 runs 11 residues. Trimming took off 5 bases at V and 3 bases at J, with 4 bases between the two ends. Per germline, CDR1 MNHEY and CDR2 SVGEGT. The CDR3 loop is CASSRDYGYTF. CDR3 sequence (DNA): TGTGCCAGCAGTCGGGACTATGGCTACACCTTC.

The sample holds many counts of this clonotype. The chain is built from TRBV12-3 or TRBV12-4 and TRBJ2-5, with TRBD2 identical over 11 bases. The CDR3 has 16 residues. J was trimmed by 3 bases and V by 5 bases; bases with no gene match: 8. The CDR3 protein is CASSPTPLAGEETQYF. The CDR3 DNA reads as TGTGCCAGCAGTCCCACCCCACTAGCGGGAGAAGAGACCCAGTACTTC.

This clonotype has a count of ten or more. The chain is built from TRBV12-3 or TRBV12-4 and TRBJ2-4; 13 nucleotides line up with TRBD2. The V and J ends lost 6 bases and 4 bases, in that order; junction bases with no gene match: 15. CDR3 length equals 19 residues. The CDR3 coding sequence is TGTGCCAGCAGCCTACGGACTAGCGGGAGCCAGGAGATGAAAAACATTCAGTACTTC. Translation gives CASSLRTSGSQEMKNIQYF.

The chain recombines TRBV28 with TRBJ2-1, with a possible D match to TRBD2 (5 bases). V lost 5 bases and J lost 0, with 14 bases in between. The CDR3 is 16 residues long. Germline lookup yields CDR1 MDHEN and CDR2 SYDVKM. The CDR3 sequence is CASSTRDASSYNEQFF. In DNA form, the CDR3 reads TGTGCCAGCAGTACCCGGGATGCGAGCTCCTACAATGAGCAGTTCTTC.

This clonotype was observed at least ten times. The V call is TRBV28, the J call TRBJ1-6, with D possibly being TRBD1 (5 bases). Germline CDR1 MDHEN, CDR2 SYDVKM. The V end lost 5 bases, the J end lost 4 bases, and 12 bases lay between the germline ends. CDR3 length equals 15 residues. The CDR3 DNA is TGTGCCAGCAGTCGAGCGGGACCTTATAATTCACCCCTCCACTTT. Residues: CASSRAGPYNSPLHF. The variable domain in full, completed from reference TRBV28 and TRBJ1-6, reads DVKVTQSSRYLVKRTGEKVFLECVQDMDHENMFWYRQDPGLGLRLIYFSYDVKMKEKGDIPEGYSVSREKKERFSLILESASTNQTSMYLCASSRAGPYNSPLHFGNGTRLTVT.

In this sample, this clonotype turned up many times. The rearrangement links TRBV20-1 to TRBJ1-1; D unclear. The CDR3 extends over 18 amino acids. Germline V gene data show CDR1 as DFQATT and CDR2 as SNEGSKA (reference sequence). Between the trimmed V and J ends, which lost 5 bases and 0 bases, there was a span of 25 bases. CDR3 DNA sequence: TGCAGTGCTCCCTGGATAGGTACCATGATGATGATGAACACTGAAGCTTTCTTT. Its translation: CSAPWIGTMMMMNTEAFF.

With respect to this clonotype: A much larger clone is a single base away; this may be a read error. V usage is TRBV27 and J usage is TRBJ2-5, with 7 nucleotides matching TRBD2. This CDR3 contains 15 residues. Germline CDR1 is MNHEY and CDR2 is SMNVEV (reference sequence). This chain's CDR3 is CASSFTWEGGETKYF. The CDR3, as DNA: TGTGCCAGCAGTTTTACGTGGGAGGGCGGAGAGACCAAGTACTTC.

This clonotype appeared many times. The V gene is TRBV29-1, the J gene TRBJ1-1, with D maybe TRBD1 (5 bases). V lost 6 bases and J lost 0, with 8 bases in between. This CDR3 is built from 12 residues. Germline-derived CDR1 and CDR2 are SQVTM and ANQGSEA. This chain's CDR3 is CSVGTVNTEAFF. CDR3 nucleotide sequence: TGCAGCGTCGGGACGGTGAACACTGAAGCTTTCTTT.

In this sample, this clonotype turned up many times. This CDR3 is CATSDFSGIEETQYF. CDR3 bases: TGTGCCACCAGTGATTTTAGCGGGATAGAGGAGACCCAGTACTTC. The chain uses TRBV24-1 and TRBJ2-5; 8 bases align to TRBD2. Trimming at V came to 1 base and at J to 5 bases, leaving 5 bases not matched to a gene. Germline assignment: CDR1 KGHDR and CDR2 SFDVKD. The CDR3 extends over 15 amino acids.

The chain employs TRBV7-9 and TRBJ2-7; the match to TRBD2 covers 10 bases. V was clipped by 5 bases and J by 3 bases; unmatched bases: 4. The CDR3 is made up of 14 amino acids. Germline V CDR1 and CDR2: SEHNR, FQNEAQ (reference sequence). CDR3 sequence: CASSGTSEYYEQYF. CDR3 in DNA: TGTGCCAGCAGCGGGACTAGCGAATACTACGAGCAGTACTTC.

This clonotype was detected many times. The rearrangement links TRBV7-2 to TRBJ2-7, with D possibly being TRBD2 (6 bases). Germline V gives CDR1 SGHTA, CDR2 FQGNSA. The V end was cut by 2 bases, the J end by 7 bases, with 18 bases between. The length of the CDR3 is 15 residues. As DNA, the CDR3 is TGTGCCAGCAGCTTATACGCGGGGTCCGTGGGAGAGCAGTACTTC. Translating it yields CASSLYAGSVGEQYF.

This clonotype was counted ten times or more. The gene calls are TRBV6-1 and TRBJ2-7; a possible D gene is TRBD2 (5 bases). V shed 8 bases and J shed 2 bases, with 19 bases lying between them. The CDR3 runs to 15 residues. The germline V gene has CDR1 MNHNS and CDR2 SASEGT. CDR3 in amino acids: CASSQRSSSPYEQYF. The DNA of the CDR3 is TGTGCCAGCTCTCAAAGGTCTAGCAGCCCCTACGAGCAGTACTTC.